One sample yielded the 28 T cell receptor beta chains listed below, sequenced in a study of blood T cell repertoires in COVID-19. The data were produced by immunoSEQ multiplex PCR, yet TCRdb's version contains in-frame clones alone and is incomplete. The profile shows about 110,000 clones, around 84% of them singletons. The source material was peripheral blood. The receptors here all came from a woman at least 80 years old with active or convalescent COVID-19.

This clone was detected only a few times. CDR3 sequence reads: CAWSVGGGSYEQYF. The CDR3 DNA reads as TGTGCCTGGAGTGTAGGGGGTGGATCCTACGAGCAGTACTTC. V and J are TRBV30 and TRBJ2-7, with D perhaps TRBD1 (6 bases). Trimming stripped 0 bases from V and 1 base from J, with 10 bases between. Germline V gene lookup returns CDR1 GTSNPN and CDR2 SVGIG (reference sequence). The CDR3 totals 14 residues.

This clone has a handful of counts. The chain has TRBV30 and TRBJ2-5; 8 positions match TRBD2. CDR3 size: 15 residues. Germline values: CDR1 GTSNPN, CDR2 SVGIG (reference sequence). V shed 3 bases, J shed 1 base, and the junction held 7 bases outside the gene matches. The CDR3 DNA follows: TGTGCCTGGAGATTAATAGCGGGGCTCCAAGAGACCCAGTACTTC. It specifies CAWRLIAGLQETQYF.

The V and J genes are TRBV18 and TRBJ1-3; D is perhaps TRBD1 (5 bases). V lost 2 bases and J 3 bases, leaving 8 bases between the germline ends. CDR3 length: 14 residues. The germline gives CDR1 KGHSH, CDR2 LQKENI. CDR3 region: CASSPSQVGNTIYF. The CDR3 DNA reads TGTGCCAGCTCACCATCACAGGTTGGAAACACCATATATTTT.

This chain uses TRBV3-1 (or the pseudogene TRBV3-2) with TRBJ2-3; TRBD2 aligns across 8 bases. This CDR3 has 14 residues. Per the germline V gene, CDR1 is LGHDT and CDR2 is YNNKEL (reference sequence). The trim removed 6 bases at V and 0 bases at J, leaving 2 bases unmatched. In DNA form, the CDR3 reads TGTGCCAGCAGTACTAGCGGAAGCACAGATACGCAGTATTTT. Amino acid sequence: CASSTSGSTDTQYF.

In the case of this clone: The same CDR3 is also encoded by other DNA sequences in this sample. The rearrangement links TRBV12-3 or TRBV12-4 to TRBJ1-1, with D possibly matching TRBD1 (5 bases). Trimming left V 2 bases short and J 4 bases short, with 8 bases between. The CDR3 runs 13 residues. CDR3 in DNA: TGTGCCAGCAGTTTAATGGGGGGCACTGAAGCTTTCTTT. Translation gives CASSLMGGTEAFF.

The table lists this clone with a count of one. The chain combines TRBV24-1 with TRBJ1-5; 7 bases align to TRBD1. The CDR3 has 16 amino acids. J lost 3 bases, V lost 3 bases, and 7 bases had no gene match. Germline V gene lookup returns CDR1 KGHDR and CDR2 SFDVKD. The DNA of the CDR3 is TGTGCCACCAGTGATCACAGGGGAATCAACAATCAGCCCCAGCATTTT. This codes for CATSDHRGINNQPQHF.

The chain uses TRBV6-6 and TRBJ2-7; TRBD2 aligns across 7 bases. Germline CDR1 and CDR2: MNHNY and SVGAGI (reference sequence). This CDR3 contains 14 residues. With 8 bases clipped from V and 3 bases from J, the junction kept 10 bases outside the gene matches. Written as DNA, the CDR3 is TGTGCCAGCGTCCCCCTAGCGGAGTACTACGAGCAGTACTTC. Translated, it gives CASVPLAEYYEQYF.

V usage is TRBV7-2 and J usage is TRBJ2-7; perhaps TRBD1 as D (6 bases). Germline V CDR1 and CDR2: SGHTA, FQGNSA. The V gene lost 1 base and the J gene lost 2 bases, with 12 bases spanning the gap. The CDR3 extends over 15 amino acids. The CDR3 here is CASSLDQGSTYEQYF. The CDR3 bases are TGTGCCAGCAGCTTAGACCAGGGGTCCACCTACGAGCAGTACTTC.

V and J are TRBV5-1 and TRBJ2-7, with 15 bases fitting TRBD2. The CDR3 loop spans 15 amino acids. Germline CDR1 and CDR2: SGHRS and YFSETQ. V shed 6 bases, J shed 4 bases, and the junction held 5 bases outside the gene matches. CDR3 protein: CASTPGTSGRYEQYF. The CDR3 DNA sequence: TGCGCCAGCACCCCAGGGACTAGCGGGAGGTACGAGCAGTACTTC.

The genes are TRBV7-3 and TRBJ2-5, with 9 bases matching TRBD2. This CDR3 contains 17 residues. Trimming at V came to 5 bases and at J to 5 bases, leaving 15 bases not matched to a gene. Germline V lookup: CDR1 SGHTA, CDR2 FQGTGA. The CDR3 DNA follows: TGTGCCAGCAGCCCCACCGGGGTGGCTAGCGGGATTGAGACCCAGTACTTC. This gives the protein CASSPTGVASGIETQYF.

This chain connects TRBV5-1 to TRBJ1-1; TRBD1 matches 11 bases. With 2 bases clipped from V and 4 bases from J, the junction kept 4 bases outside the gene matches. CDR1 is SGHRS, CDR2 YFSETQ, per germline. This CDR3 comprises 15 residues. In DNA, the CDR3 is TGCGCCAGCAGCTTTGCCGGGACAGGGGGCACTGAAGCTTTCTTT. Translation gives CASSFAGTGGTEAFF.

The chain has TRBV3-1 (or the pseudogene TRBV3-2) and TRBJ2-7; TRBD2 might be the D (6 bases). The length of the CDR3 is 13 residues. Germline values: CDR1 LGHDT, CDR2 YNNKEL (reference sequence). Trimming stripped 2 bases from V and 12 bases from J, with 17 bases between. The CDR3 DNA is TGTGCCAGCAGCCAACCGGGGGAGAGCGTCTGGTACTTC. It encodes CASSQPGESVWYF.

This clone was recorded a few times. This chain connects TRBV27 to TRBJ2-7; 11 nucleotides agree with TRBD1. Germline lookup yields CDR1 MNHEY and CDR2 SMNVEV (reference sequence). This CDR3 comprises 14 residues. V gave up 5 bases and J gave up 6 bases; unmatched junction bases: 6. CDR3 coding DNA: TGTGCCAGCAGTCGCCCCGGGACAGGGGGCGAGCAGTACTTC. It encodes CASSRPGTGGEQYF.

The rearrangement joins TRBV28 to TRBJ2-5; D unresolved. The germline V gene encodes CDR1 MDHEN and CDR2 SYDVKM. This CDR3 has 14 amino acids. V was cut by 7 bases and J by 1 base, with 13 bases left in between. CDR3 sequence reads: CASTRREAQETQYF. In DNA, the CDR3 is TGTGCCAGCACCCGCCGAGAGGCCCAAGAGACCCAGTACTTC.

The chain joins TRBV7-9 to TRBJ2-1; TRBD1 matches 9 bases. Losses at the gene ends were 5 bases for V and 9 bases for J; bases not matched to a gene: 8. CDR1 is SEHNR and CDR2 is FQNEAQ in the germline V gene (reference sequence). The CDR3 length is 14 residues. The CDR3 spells CASSPRTGESEQFF. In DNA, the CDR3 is TGTGCCAGCAGCCCCCGGACAGGGGAGAGTGAGCAGTTCTTC.

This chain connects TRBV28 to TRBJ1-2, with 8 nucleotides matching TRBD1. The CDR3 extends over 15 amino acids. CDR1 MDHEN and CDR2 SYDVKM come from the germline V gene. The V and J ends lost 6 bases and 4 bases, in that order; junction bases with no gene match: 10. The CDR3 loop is CASRPGQGWGYGYTF. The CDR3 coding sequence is TGTGCCAGCAGACCCGGACAGGGATGGGGCTATGGCTACACCTTC.

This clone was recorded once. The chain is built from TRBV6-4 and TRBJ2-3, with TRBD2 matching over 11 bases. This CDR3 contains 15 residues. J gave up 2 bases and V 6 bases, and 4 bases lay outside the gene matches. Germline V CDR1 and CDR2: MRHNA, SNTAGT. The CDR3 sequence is CASRNSGRATDTQYF. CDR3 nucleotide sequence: TGTGCCAGCAGAAATAGCGGGAGGGCCACAGATACGCAGTATTTT.

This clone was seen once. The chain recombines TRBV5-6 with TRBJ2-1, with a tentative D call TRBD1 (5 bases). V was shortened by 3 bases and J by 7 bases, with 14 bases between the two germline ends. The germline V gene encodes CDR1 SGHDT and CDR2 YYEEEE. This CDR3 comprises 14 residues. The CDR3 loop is CASSYYTGYNEQFF. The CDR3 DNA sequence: TGTGCCAGCAGCTACTATACAGGTTATAATGAGCAGTTCTTC.

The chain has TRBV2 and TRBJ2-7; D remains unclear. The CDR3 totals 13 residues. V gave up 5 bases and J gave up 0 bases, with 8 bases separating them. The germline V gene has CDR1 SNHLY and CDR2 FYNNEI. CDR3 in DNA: TGTGCCAGCAGTAAGCAGGCCTCCTACGAGCAGTACTTC. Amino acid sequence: CASSKQASYEQYF.

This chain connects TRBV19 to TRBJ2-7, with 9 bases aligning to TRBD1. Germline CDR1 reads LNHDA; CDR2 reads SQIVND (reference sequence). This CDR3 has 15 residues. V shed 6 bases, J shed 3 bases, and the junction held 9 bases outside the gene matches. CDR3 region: CASSYATGGVYEQYF. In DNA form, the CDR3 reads TGTGCCAGTAGCTATGCGACAGGGGGAGTCTACGAGCAGTACTTC.

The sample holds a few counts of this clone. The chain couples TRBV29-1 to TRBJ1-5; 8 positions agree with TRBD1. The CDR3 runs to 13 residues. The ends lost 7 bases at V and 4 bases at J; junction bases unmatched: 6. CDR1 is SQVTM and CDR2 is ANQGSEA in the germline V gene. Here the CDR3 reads CSAWTGTNQPQHF. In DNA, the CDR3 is TGCAGCGCCTGGACAGGGACTAATCAGCCCCAGCATTTT.

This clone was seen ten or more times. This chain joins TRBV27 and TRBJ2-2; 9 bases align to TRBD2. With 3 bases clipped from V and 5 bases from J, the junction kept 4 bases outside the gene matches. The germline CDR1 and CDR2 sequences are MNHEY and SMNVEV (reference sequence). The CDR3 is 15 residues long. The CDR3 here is CASSFSAGGTGELFF. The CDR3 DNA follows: TGTGCCAGCAGTTTTTCAGCGGGGGGAACCGGGGAGCTGTTTTTT.

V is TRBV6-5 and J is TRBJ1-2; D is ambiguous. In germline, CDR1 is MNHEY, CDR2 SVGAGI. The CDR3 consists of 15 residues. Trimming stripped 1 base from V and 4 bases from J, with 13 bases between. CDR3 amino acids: CASSYLARVGYGYTF. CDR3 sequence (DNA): TGTGCCAGCAGTTACTTGGCGAGGGTTGGCTATGGCTACACCTTC.

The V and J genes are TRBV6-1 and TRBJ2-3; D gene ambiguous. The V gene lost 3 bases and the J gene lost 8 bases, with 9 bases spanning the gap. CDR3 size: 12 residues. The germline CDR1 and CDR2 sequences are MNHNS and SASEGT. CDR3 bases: TGTGCCAGCAGTGATGACTTCGGTACGCAGTATTTT. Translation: CASSDDFGTQYF.

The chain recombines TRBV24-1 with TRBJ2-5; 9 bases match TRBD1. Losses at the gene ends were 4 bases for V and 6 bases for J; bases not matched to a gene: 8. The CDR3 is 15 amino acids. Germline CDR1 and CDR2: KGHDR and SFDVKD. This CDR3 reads CATSEPGQGRKTQYF. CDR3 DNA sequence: TGTGCCACCAGTGAACCGGGACAGGGTCGAAAGACCCAGTACTTC.

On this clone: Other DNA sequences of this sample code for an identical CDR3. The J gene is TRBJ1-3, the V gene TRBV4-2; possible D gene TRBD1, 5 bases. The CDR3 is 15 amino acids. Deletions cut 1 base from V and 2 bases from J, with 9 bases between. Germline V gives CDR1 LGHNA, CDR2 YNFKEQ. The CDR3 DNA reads TGTGCCAGCAGCCAAGTGACGGGGGCTGGAAACACCATATATTTT. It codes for CASSQVTGAGNTIYF.

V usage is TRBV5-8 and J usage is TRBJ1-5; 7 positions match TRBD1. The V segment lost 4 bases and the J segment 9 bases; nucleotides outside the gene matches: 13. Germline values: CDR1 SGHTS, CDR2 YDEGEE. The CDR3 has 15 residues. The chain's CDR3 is CASSPRDSPQRPQHF. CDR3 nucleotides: TGTGCCAGCAGCCCTAGGGACAGCCCTCAGCGGCCCCAGCATTTT.

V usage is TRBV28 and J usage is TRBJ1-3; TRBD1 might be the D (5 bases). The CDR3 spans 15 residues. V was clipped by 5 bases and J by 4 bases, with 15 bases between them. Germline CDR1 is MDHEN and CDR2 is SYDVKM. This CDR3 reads CASSPGATTGNTIYF. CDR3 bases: TGTGCCAGCAGTCCTGGGGCGACAACAGGAAACACCATATATTTT.